The clone carrying this TCR beta chain was counted at least ten times. The memory fraction was CD4+CD45RO+CD25- cells. Semi-nested PCR with Nested Universal Primer A followed constant-region reverse priming of full-length variable regions. TCRdb passed the 5' RACE reads through MiXCR, listing each CDR3 protein once. The sample contains 62,000 or so distinct CDR3 sequences, about 22% of which appear only once. The receptor was isolated from a female donor with breast cancer. Source material: memory CD4+ T cells sorted from a lymph node. Subset noted: memory CD4+ T cells, CD4+CD45RO+CD25-.

CDR3 DNA sequence: TGCAGTGCAATCTCCGACGGACGGAACTATGGCTACACCTTC. This sequence encodes CSAISDGRNYGYTF. V is TRBV20-1 and J is TRBJ1-2; D uncertain. V was pared by 6 bases and J by 2 bases, with 16 bases between. The length of the CDR3 is 14 residues. CDR1 and CDR2 (germline): DFQATT, SNEGSKA (reference sequence).